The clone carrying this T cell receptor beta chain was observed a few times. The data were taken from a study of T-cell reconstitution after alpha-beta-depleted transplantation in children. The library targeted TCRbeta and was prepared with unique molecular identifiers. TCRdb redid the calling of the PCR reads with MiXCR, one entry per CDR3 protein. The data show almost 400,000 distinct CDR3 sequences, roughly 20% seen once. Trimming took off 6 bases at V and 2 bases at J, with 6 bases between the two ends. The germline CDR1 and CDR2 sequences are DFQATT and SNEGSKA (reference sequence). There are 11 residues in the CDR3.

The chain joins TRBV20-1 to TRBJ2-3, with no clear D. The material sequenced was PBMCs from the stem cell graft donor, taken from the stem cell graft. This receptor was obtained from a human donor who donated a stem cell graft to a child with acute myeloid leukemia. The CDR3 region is CSAMVTDTQYF. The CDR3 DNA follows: TGCAGTGCGATGGTCACAGATACGCAGTATTTT.